A single sample is the source of the 13 T cell receptor beta chains below, sequenced in a study of shared clonotypes between healthy human individuals. Data came from immunoSEQ multiplex PCR; TCRdb stores just in-frame clones and leaves some out. The sample carries about 610,000 clones, about 96% recorded once. The specimen was naive CD4+ T cells sorted from blood. Regarding subset: CD45RA+ positively selected. The receptors were sampled from a woman in her thirties in good health.

The CDR3 DNA is TGCGCCAGCACCACCGGAGACGGAAACACCATATATTTT. Amino acids: CASTTGDGNTIYF. The chain is built from TRBV5-1 and TRBJ1-3; D remains ambiguous. This CDR3 comprises 13 residues. Trimming shortened V by 6 bases and J by 4 bases, and 11 bases separated the two germline ends. Germline CDR1 is SGHRS and CDR2 is YFSETQ.

This clone was seen just once. The chain has TRBV7-8 and TRBJ2-4; 10 bases fit TRBD2. Germline trimming cut 5 bases from V and 0 bases from J; bases unmatched to any gene: 7. Germline V gene data show CDR1 as SGHVS and CDR2 as FQNEAQ. This CDR3 is built from 17 residues. The CDR3 DNA is TGTGCCAGCAGCGATTCCAGCGGGAGGGTAGCCAAAAACATTCAGTACTTC. Encoded protein: CASSDSSGRVAKNIQYF.

CDR3 sequence reads: CASSGGGLEAFF. The DNA of the CDR3 is TGTGCCAGCAGCGGAGGGGGACTTGAAGCTTTCTTT. This sequence joins TRBV9 and TRBJ1-1, with D maybe TRBD1 (6 bases). V shed 3 bases and J shed 7 bases, with 10 bases lying between them. The CDR3 is 12 amino acids. Germline CDR1 SGDLS, CDR2 YYNGEE.

V usage is TRBV7-9 and J usage is TRBJ2-7; TRBD2 matches at 9 bases. The CDR3 length is 15 residues. V shed 2 bases and J 2 bases; nucleotides not matched to a gene: 4. Germline CDR1 SEHNR, CDR2 FQNEAQ (reference sequence). This CDR3 is CASSLRAGGPYEQYF. DNA for the CDR3: TGTGCCAGCAGCTTACGTGCGGGAGGGCCCTACGAGCAGTACTTC.

Turning to this clone: The identical CDR3 is also encoded by other nucleotide sequences in the sample. The chain uses TRBV19 and TRBJ2-5; unclear D gene. The CDR3 is made up of 12 amino acids. Trimming shortened V by 3 bases and J by 1 base, and 3 bases separated the two germline ends. CDR1 is LNHDA, CDR2 SQIVND, per germline (reference sequence). In DNA, the CDR3 is TGTGCCAGTAGTATGTCCCAAGAGACCCAGTACTTC. Residues: CASSMSQETQYF. Complete variable domain (other parts from reference TRBV19 and TRBJ2-5): DGGITQSPKYLFRKEGQNVTLSCEQNLNHDAMYWYRQDPGQGLRLIYYSQIVNDFQKGDIAEGYSVSREKKESFPLTVTSAQKNPTAFYLCASSMSQETQYFGPGTRLLVL.

This sequence joins TRBV6-1 and TRBJ1-4; the D is unclear. Trimming pared 3 bases from V and 5 bases from J, leaving 10 bases between. The CDR3 spans 14 residues. The germline V gene encodes CDR1 MNHNS and CDR2 SASEGT. Written as DNA, the CDR3 is TGTGCCAGCAGTGATATAGGGAGGAATGAAAAACTGTTTTTT. Amino acids: CASSDIGRNEKLFF.

The chain joins TRBV5-1 to TRBJ2-7; 7 bases agree with TRBD2. The germline CDR1 and CDR2 sequences are SGHRS and YFSETQ. J lost 2 bases, V lost 0 bases, and 5 bases had no gene match. This CDR3 is 15 amino acids long. CDR3: CASSLDGGSPYEQYF. In DNA, the CDR3 is TGCGCCAGCAGCTTGGACGGCGGGAGCCCCTACGAGCAGTACTTC. The whole variable domain, filled in from reference TRBV5-1 and TRBJ2-7, reads KAGVTQTPRYLIKTRGQQVTLSCSPISGHRSVSWYQQTPGQGLQFLFEYFSETQRNKGNFPGRFSGRQFSNSRSEMNVSTLELGDSALYLCASSLDGGSPYEQYFGPGTRLTVT.

The chain uses TRBV5-1 and TRBJ2-7; D not resolved. Trimming removed 4 bases from V and 3 bases from J, with 20 bases in between. Germline CDR1 SGHRS, CDR2 YFSETQ. The CDR3 is 16 residues long. The CDR3 sequence: CASSPLAGTELYEQYF. Written as DNA, the CDR3 is TGCGCCAGCAGCCCCCTTGCTGGTACCGAGCTCTACGAGCAGTACTTC.

The chain joins TRBV10-1 to TRBJ2-2; TRBD2 matches at 16 bases. Per the germline V gene, CDR1 is WNHNN and CDR2 is SYGVQD (reference sequence). With 2 bases clipped from V and 6 bases from J, the junction kept 9 bases outside the gene matches. The CDR3 contains 19 residues. CDR3 in DNA: TGCGCCAGCAGTGAGGCGGGACTAGCGGGAGGGCCGAAGGCCGGGGAGCTGTTTTTT. It is translated as CASSEAGLAGGPKAGELFF.

V usage is TRBV27 and J usage is TRBJ2-4; D is unresolved. V was shortened by 6 bases and J by 1 base, with 19 bases between the two germline ends. The CDR3 runs 17 residues. Germline loops: CDR1 MNHEY, CDR2 SMNVEV (reference sequence). The CDR3 region is CASSAKPQVIAKNIQYF. The CDR3 nucleotides read TGTGCCAGCAGCGCTAAACCGCAGGTGATCGCCAAAAACATTCAGTACTTC.

The V gene is TRBV7-9, the J gene TRBJ2-1, with D perhaps matching TRBD2 (6 bases). This CDR3 is 14 amino acids long. V shed 1 base and J shed 7 bases, with 11 bases lying between them. Germline lookup yields CDR1 SEHNR and CDR2 FQNEAQ (reference sequence). CDR3 DNA sequence: TGTGCCAGCAGCTTAGAGTGGCGGGGTAATGAGCAGTTCTTC. Its protein product is CASSLEWRGNEQFF.

This chain connects TRBV6-5 to TRBJ1-4; TRBD1 might be the D (5 bases). The CDR3 sequence is 14 residues long. Per germline, CDR1 MNHEY and CDR2 SVGAGI. Trimming removed 10 bases from V and 8 bases from J, with 20 bases in between. The chain's CDR3 is CATSEGNLGEKLFF. The CDR3 nucleotides are TGTGCCACCTCAGAGGGGAATTTGGGGGAAAAACTGTTTTTT.

V is TRBV10-3 and J is TRBJ1-2; possible D gene TRBD1, 5 bases. Germline CDR1 ENHRY, CDR2 SYGVKD. Trimming took off 2 bases at V and 8 bases at J, with 15 bases between the two ends. The CDR3 totals 14 residues. This CDR3 is CAISENLGEGGYTF. For the CDR3, the DNA is TGTGCCATCAGTGAGAACCTAGGGGAGGGGGGCTACACCTTC.